The subject of this entry is one TCR beta chain. The antigen this receptor binds is unknown. Base qualities are not recorded, but no much larger clone differs from it by a single base. The entry originates in a study of blood T cell repertoires in COVID-19 (dated by TCRdb to about 2020). Looking at the study overall: Samples covering the acute and convalescent phases of COVID-19 were provided by collaborators in the United States, Italy and Spain. Deeply sampled blood TCRbeta repertoires from subjects exposed to, actively infected with, or recovered from COVID-19 were included in the dataset. Where available, HLA class I and class II types were taken from metadata supplied by the sample provider and were not determined by assay-based typing. The material from the prospective study consisted of cDNA or gDNA derived from T cells, B-cell-depleted T cells, or PBMCs. The repertoires were made available in a free public database intended to serve as a resource for research on the immune response to SARS-CoV-2. Samples came from the ongoing ImmuneRACE study (first 160 participants) plus 1,254 subjects from 6 global collaborators. Sample metadata almost always included a de-identified subject ID, COVID-19 status, age in years and sex.

The CDR3 runs 14 residues from the cysteine to the phenylalanine. Kept here is only the CDR3 DNA, which spans 42 bases and is read in frame from base 1. CDR1 and CDR2, looked up from the germline V gene, are MNHEY and SVGAGI. V has 8 bases trimmed and J has 9 bases trimmed; junction bases matching no gene number 10. TCRbeta CDR3 regions were amplified from genomic DNA using the immunoSEQ Assay, a bias-controlled multiplex PCR. Processing in the source paper ran as follows. The number of nucleated cells in each sample was estimated from the amplification of reference gene primers within the assay. To quantify the absolute abundance of each unique TCRbeta CDR3 rearrangement, sequence reads were collapsed and filtered. For each sample, productive Simpson clonality was calculated as the square root of Simpson's diversity index over productive rearrangements. TCRdb limited this immuneACCESS table to in-frame rearrangements with V and J called. A share of clones is missing; checked studies link under half to unresolved V genes, and the rest is unexplained. The DNA was the basis for D and trimming; V, J and clone size are from that table. The sample has a few hundred thousand clones on record, under 90% of them singletons. The top ten clones comprise less than 3% of the sample.

Study-level results and caveats: The amount of clinical and demographic metadata varied by source and participant and was provided uncurated.

In Seattle, one collaborating source enrolled patients while the infection was active and tracked those patients longitudinally over the course of disease. Collaborating institutions collected whole blood in K2EDTA tubes following their own protocols. For TCRbeta analysis, collaborator samples were shipped as frozen whole blood, as isolated PBMCs, or as DNA extracted from either sample type. Sequenced: peripheral blood. Recombination linked TRBV6-5 to TRBJ2-1; TRBD1 lines up with 10 middle nucleotides. The clonotype comes from a woman younger than 45 with COVID-19, enrolled during active disease. DNA sequence: TGTGCCAGCGAAAGGGACAGGGGAGGGGGTGAGCAGTTCTTC. It codes for CASERDRGGGEQFF.